The 12 T cell receptor beta chains presented below share a single source sample, sequenced in a study of blood T cell repertoires in COVID-19. Method: immunoSEQ multiplex PCR; TCRdb's copy keeps in-frame clones and lacks some. The sample yields about 64,000 clones, just over 90% seen once. The specimen was peripheral blood. These receptors were obtained from a human donor in a cohort sampled during active COVID-19.

CDR3 residues: CASSRPGQGVAQYF. Written as DNA, the CDR3 is TGTGCCAGCAGTCGACCGGGACAGGGGGTGGCCCAGTACTTC. The V and J genes are TRBV6-2 or TRBV6-3 and TRBJ2-5; 11 bases agree with TRBD1. The trim removed 5 bases at V and 9 bases at J, leaving 8 bases unmatched. Looked up from germline, CDR1 is MNHEY and CDR2 is SVGEGT. The CDR3 has 14 amino acids.

CDR3 in DNA: TGTGCCAGCTCCCAGCTCCAGACAGTTACCTACGAGCAGTACTTC. Amino acid sequence: CASSQLQTVTYEQYF. This sequence joins TRBV2 and TRBJ2-7, with a tentative D call TRBD1 (5 bases). Per germline, CDR1 SNHLY and CDR2 FYNNEI. CDR3 length equals 15 residues. The V and J ends lost 8 bases and 2 bases respectively, with 19 bases between them.

The V and J genes are TRBV7-8 and TRBJ2-3; maybe TRBD1 (6 bases). The germline gives CDR1 SGHVS, CDR2 FQNEAQ. The CDR3 totals 15 residues. Trimming removed 2 bases at V and 0 bases at J, with 9 bases between. The CDR3 DNA is TGTGCCAGCAGCTTACAGGGGAGAAGCACAGATACGCAGTATTTT. Its protein product is CASSLQGRSTDTQYF.

V is TRBV20-1 and J is TRBJ2-7, with 8 bases matching TRBD1. The J segment lost 6 bases and the V segment lost 6 bases, leaving 4 bases of the junction unmatched. The CDR3 loop spans 11 amino acids. Germline CDR1 is DFQATT and CDR2 is SNEGSKA (reference sequence). CDR3 in DNA: TGCAGTGCCCGACAGGGGTCCGAGCAGTACTTC. Its protein product is CSARQGSEQYF.

The genes are TRBV7-2 and TRBJ2-7, with TRBD2 identical over 11 bases. Looked up from germline, CDR1 is SGHTA and CDR2 is FQGNSA. V dropped 2 bases and J dropped 2; count of bases not matched to a gene: 5. The CDR3 length is 16 residues. CDR3 in DNA: TGTGCCAGCAGCTTAAGGACTAGCGGGCTAACCTACGAGCAGTACTTC. Translated: CASSLRTSGLTYEQYF.

V usage is TRBV19 and J usage is TRBJ2-5, with a weak D call TRBD2 (5 bases). This CDR3 comprises 15 residues. V lost 1 base, J lost 0 bases, and 9 bases lay in between. Germline values: CDR1 LNHDA, CDR2 SQIVND (reference sequence). CDR3 DNA sequence: TGTGCCAGTAGTATAGGAGGGCGGGACCAAGAGACCCAGTACTTC. Amino acids: CASSIGGRDQETQYF.

The V gene is TRBV11-2, the J gene TRBJ2-7, with unresolved D. The V end lost 3 bases, the J end lost 1 base, and 4 bases lay between the germline ends. In germline, CDR1 is SGHAT, CDR2 FQNNGV. CDR3 length: 12 amino acids. The CDR3 bases are TGTGCCAGCAGCTTCGGGTCCTACGAGCAGTACTTC. Its translation: CASSFGSYEQYF.

The V and J genes are TRBV3-1 (or the pseudogene TRBV3-2) and TRBJ1-5; D not resolved. CDR1 is LGHDT, CDR2 YNNKEL, per germline (reference sequence). CDR3 length: 13 amino acids. V lost 1 base, J lost 5 bases, and 6 bases lay in between. The CDR3 DNA sequence: TGTGCCAGCAGCCAAGGAAGAGATCAGCCCCAGCATTTT. Its translation is CASSQGRDQPQHF.

The chain uses TRBV2 and TRBJ2-4, with D possibly being TRBD1 (6 bases). The CDR3 spans 19 residues. Trimming left V 5 bases short and J 0 bases short, with 23 bases between. Germline V CDR1 and CDR2: SNHLY, FYNNEI. CDR3 residues: CASSQYKTTGTLAKNIQYF. The DNA of the CDR3 is TGTGCCAGCAGTCAATACAAGACCACAGGGACACTAGCCAAAAACATTCAGTACTTC. Complete variable domain (other parts from reference TRBV2 and TRBJ2-4): EPEVTQTPSHQVTQMGQEVILRCVPISNHLYFYWYRQILGQKVEFLVSFYNNEISEKSEIFDDQFSVERPDGSNFTLKIRSTKLEDSAMYFCASSQYKTTGTLAKNIQYFGAGTRLSVL.

The chain combines TRBV4-3 with TRBJ2-7; 15 positions agree with TRBD2. The CDR3 consists of 21 residues. CDR1 is LGHNA and CDR2 is YSLEER in the germline V gene. Trimming cost V 0 bases and J 5 bases; bases outside gene matches: 17. This CDR3 reads CASSQEIIAGGTSGRLNEQYF. The CDR3 nucleotides are TGCGCCAGCAGCCAAGAGATAATAGCCGGGGGGACTAGCGGGAGGTTGAACGAGCAGTACTTC.

The chain recombines TRBV7-8 with TRBJ1-2; D is unresolved. Germline lookup yields CDR1 SGHVS and CDR2 FQNEAQ. This CDR3 contains 12 residues. V lost 3 bases, J lost 2 bases, and 4 bases lay in between. CDR3 region: CASSFQNYGYTF. As DNA, the CDR3 is TGTGCCAGCAGCTTTCAGAACTATGGCTACACCTTC.

The chain uses TRBV5-1 and TRBJ2-3; 12 nucleotides agree with TRBD2. V was pared by 5 bases and J by 7 bases, with 8 bases of the junction left unmatched. There are 15 residues in the CDR3. Germline V gene lookup returns CDR1 SGHRS and CDR2 YFSETQ. The CDR3 protein is CASRPTSGRSHTQYF. In nucleotides, the CDR3 is TGCGCCAGCAGGCCGACTAGCGGGAGATCGCATACGCAGTATTTT.